The 20 T cell receptor beta chains presented below share a single source sample, sequenced in a study of technical replicates of blood from a handful of donors. Profiled with immunoSEQ multiplex PCR; TCRdb holds only in-frame clones, not every one. The repertoire has some 14,000 clones, approximately 80% of them found once; the top ten carry roughly an eighth. The sequenced sample consisted of PBMCs. The receptors originated from a human donor in good health.

The table lists this clone with a count of one. V usage is TRBV5-1 and J usage is TRBJ2-5, with 11 bases that match TRBD1. Looked up from germline, CDR1 is SGHRS and CDR2 is YFSETQ. The CDR3 contains 15 residues. The V gene end was trimmed by 5 bases and the J gene end by 4 bases; junction bases not matched to a gene: 7. The DNA of the CDR3 is TGCGCCAGCAGTCGGGGGACAGGGGGGGGAGAGACCCAGTACTTC. Translating it yields CASSRGTGGGETQYF.

The rearrangement links TRBV4-2 to TRBJ2-7; TRBD2 matches at 7 bases. Germline loops: CDR1 LGHNA, CDR2 YNFKEQ. CDR3 length equals 16 residues. V trimming: 2 bases; J trimming: 4 bases; junction bases outside the gene matches: 11. CDR3 DNA sequence: TGTGCCAGCAGCCAAAACAAGGGGCTAGCGGATTACGAGCAGTACTTC. Protein product: CASSQNKGLADYEQYF.

The chain is built from TRBV5-1 and TRBJ2-3, with 11 bases lining up with TRBD1. V gave up 4 bases and J gave up 4 bases; unmatched junction bases: 5. The CDR3 runs 15 residues. Germline V gene sequence: CDR1 SGHRS, CDR2 YFSETQ. The CDR3 DNA sequence: TGCGCCAGCAGCCCTGGACAGGGGGCCCCAGATACGCAGTATTTT. It yields the protein CASSPGQGAPDTQYF.

This clone was observed once. V and J are TRBV4-2 and TRBJ2-1; 10 positions agree with TRBD2. V lost 2 bases and J lost 1; bases outside the gene matches: 5. This CDR3 contains 17 residues. CDR1 LGHNA and CDR2 YNFKEQ come from the germline V gene. The CDR3 DNA sequence: TGTGCCAGCAGCCAAAGGCTAGCGGGAGTATCCTACAATGAGCAGTTCTTC. Translating it yields CASSQRLAGVSYNEQFF.

The CDR3, as DNA: TGTGCCAGCAGTTTCACTTTCACAGATACGCAGTATTTT. Its protein is CASSFTFTDTQYF. The chain couples TRBV27 to TRBJ2-3; unclear D gene. The germline V gene has CDR1 MNHEY and CDR2 SMNVEV (reference sequence). Trimming stripped 3 bases from V and 2 bases from J, with 6 bases between. The CDR3 runs 13 residues.

This rearrangement joins TRBV2 to TRBJ2-7, with TRBD2 as a possible D gene (5 bases). Looked up from germline, CDR1 is SNHLY and CDR2 is FYNNEI. The CDR3 is 12 residues long. Trimming cost V 4 bases and J 7 bases, with 11 bases left between them. The CDR3 sequence is CASSVSSSEQYF. DNA of the CDR3: TGTGCCAGCAGTGTCTCTAGCTCAGAGCAGTACTTC.

The V call is TRBV19, the J call TRBJ2-3; a possible D gene is TRBD2 (6 bases). The CDR3 extends over 13 amino acids. V was cut by 5 bases and J by 3 bases, with 9 bases left in between. Germline V gene data show CDR1 as LNHDA and CDR2 as SQIVND (reference sequence). The CDR3 region is CASSLGGTDTQYF. CDR3 DNA: TGTGCCAGTAGTCTTGGGGGGACAGATACGCAGTATTTT.

The rearrangement joins TRBV2 to TRBJ1-4, with TRBD1 matching over 10 bases. Per germline, CDR1 SNHLY and CDR2 FYNNEI. The CDR3 has 17 amino acids. Germline trimming cut 6 bases from V and 0 bases from J; bases unmatched to any gene: 7. The CDR3 is CASRRTGGSATNEKLFF. DNA for the CDR3: TGTGCCAGCAGGAGGACAGGGGGGTCCGCAACTAATGAAAAACTGTTTTTT.

This clone was recorded a few times. The V and J genes are TRBV4-1 and TRBJ2-1, with TRBD2 matching over 13 bases. Looked up from germline, CDR1 is MGHRA and CDR2 is YSYEKL. V was pared by 6 bases and J by 11 bases, with 13 bases of the junction left unmatched. The length of the CDR3 is 16 residues. The chain's CDR3 is CASRSDTSGRARKQFF. In DNA form, the CDR3 reads TGCGCCAGCAGATCCGATACTAGCGGGAGGGCCCGGAAGCAGTTCTTC.

The chain couples TRBV6-1 to TRBJ2-1, with 9 nucleotides matching TRBD1. The trim removed 4 bases at V and 2 bases at J, leaving 6 bases unmatched. The CDR3 has 16 residues. Germline assignment: CDR1 MNHNS and CDR2 SASEGT. In DNA form, the CDR3 reads TGTGCCAGCAGTGCCCTGGGACAGGGACCCTACAATGAGCAGTTCTTC. This gives the protein CASSALGQGPYNEQFF.

The chain recombines TRBV7-6 with TRBJ2-1; D gene ambiguous. The CDR3 spans 12 residues. CDR1 is SGHVS and CDR2 is FNYEAQ in the germline V gene. Between the trimmed V and J ends, which lost 5 bases and 3 bases, there was a span of 5 bases. The CDR3 sequence: CASSTDYNEQFF. Written as DNA, the CDR3 is TGTGCCAGCAGCACAGACTACAATGAGCAGTTCTTC.

This clone was recorded once. This chain joins TRBV27 and TRBJ2-1; tentatively, D is TRBD1 (6 bases). The CDR3 is made up of 16 amino acids. Trimming took off 4 bases at V and 0 bases at J, with 13 bases between the two ends. In germline, CDR1 is MNHEY, CDR2 SMNVEV (reference sequence). The chain's CDR3 is CASSSDRLSSYNEQFF. DNA for the CDR3: TGTGCCAGCAGTTCCGACAGGTTAAGCTCCTACAATGAGCAGTTCTTC.

The chain has TRBV2 and TRBJ2-5; TRBD1 matches 7 bases. The trim removed 6 bases at V and 3 bases at J, leaving 4 bases unmatched. The CDR3 covers 13 residues. Germline V gives CDR1 SNHLY, CDR2 FYNNEI. The CDR3 loop reads CASSPDRKETQYF. The CDR3 DNA sequence: TGTGCCAGCAGCCCGGACAGGAAAGAGACCCAGTACTTC.

This clone was counted only a few times. The rearrangement links TRBV5-5 to TRBJ2-7; D may be TRBD1 (5 bases). The germline V and J ends were trimmed by 4 bases and 2 bases, with 13 bases remaining between them. The CDR3 length is 14 residues. CDR1 SGHKS and CDR2 YYEKEE come from the germline V gene (reference sequence). CDR3 loop: CASSITGKAYEQYF. The DNA of the CDR3 is TGTGCCAGCAGCATTACAGGAAAGGCCTACGAGCAGTACTTC. The full variable domain, with the rest looked up from reference TRBV5-5 and TRBJ2-7, is DAGVTQSPTHLIKTRGQQVTLRCSPISGHKSVSWYQQVLGQGPQFIFQYYEKEERGRGNFPDRFSARQFPNYSSELNVNALLLGDSALYLCASSITGKAYEQYFGPGTRLTVT.

Here the CDR3 DNA reads TGTGCCAGCAGTTTAATCGGTCAGGGTAACTCCGAGCAGTACTTC. Its protein product is CASSLIGQGNSEQYF. The chain employs TRBV27 and TRBJ2-7; the D gene is possibly TRBD1 (5 bases). Trimming left V 2 bases short and J 6 bases short, with 17 bases between. CDR1 MNHEY and CDR2 SMNVEV come from the germline V gene (reference sequence). This CDR3 spans 15 amino acids.

The chain couples TRBV6-6 to TRBJ2-1; 9 positions agree with TRBD1. After removal of 6 bases from V and 5 bases from J, the junction contained 8 bases not matched to a gene. The CDR3 runs to 15 residues. The germline V gene encodes CDR1 MNHNY and CDR2 SVGAGI (reference sequence). CDR3 sequence reads: CASRETGGVHNEQFF. The CDR3 region has the DNA TGTGCCAGCAGGGAGACAGGGGGGGTCCACAATGAGCAGTTCTTC.

This chain connects TRBV4-1 to TRBJ2-1; TRBD2 aligns across 8 bases. CDR1 is MGHRA and CDR2 is YSYEKL in the germline V gene. V shed 2 bases and J 8 bases; nucleotides not matched to a gene: 14. This CDR3 is built from 17 residues. CDR3 amino acids: CASSQFGKAGETDEQFF. The CDR3 DNA reads TGCGCCAGCAGCCAATTTGGGAAAGCGGGAGAAACAGATGAGCAGTTCTTC.

The chain links TRBV15 to TRBJ2-2; D is unclear. The germline V gene has CDR1 LNHNV and CDR2 YYDKDF (reference sequence). The germline V and J ends were trimmed by 1 base and 4 bases, with 4 bases remaining between them. The CDR3 totals 13 residues. CDR3 sequence reads: CATSRGSTGELFF. For the CDR3, the DNA is TGTGCCACCAGCAGAGGCAGCACCGGGGAGCTGTTTTTT. Together with reference TRBV15 and TRBJ2-2, the CDR3 gives the full variable domain: DAMVIQNPRYQVTQFGKPVTLSCSQTLNHNVMYWYQQKSSQAPKLLFHYYDKDFNNEADTPDNFQSRRPNTSFCFLDIRSPGLGDTAMYLCATSRGSTGELFFGEGSRLTVL.

The chain joins TRBV5-6 to TRBJ2-2; 7 nucleotides line up with TRBD2. Germline V lookup: CDR1 SGHDT, CDR2 YYEEEE. V was clipped by 4 bases and J by 2 bases; unmatched bases: 5. This CDR3 contains 15 residues. CDR3 sequence (DNA): TGTGCCAGCAGCCGCGGACTAGGAAACACCGGGGAGCTGTTTTTT. It yields the protein CASSRGLGNTGELFF.

V and J are TRBV4-2 and TRBJ2-5, with D unresolved. Germline CDR1 and CDR2: LGHNA and YNFKEQ. V was shortened by 4 bases and J by 2 bases, with 8 bases between the two germline ends. The CDR3 has 13 amino acids. CDR3 region: CASSPHGQETQYF. In nucleotides, the CDR3 is TGTGCCAGCAGCCCCCACGGTCAAGAGACCCAGTACTTC.